The sequence of this TCR beta chain was determined in a study of T cell repertoires in cytomegalovirus infection. Overall study: HLA-B-restricted CMV epitopes that are well studied, plus recently identified HLA-C-restricted ones, were used by the study. Evidence of both CMV infection and a matching HLA type came from public TCR beta signatures. General study points: Predominance within the ex vivo response was attributable to HLA-C-restricted CMV-specific TCR beta clonotypes. Totalled public TCR beta family frequency picked out people who carried CMV plus the relevant HLA.

The ends were cut back, 0 bases at V and 6 bases at J, with 8 bases in the middle. Germline assignment: CDR1 MNHEY and CDR2 SMNVEV (reference sequence). CDR3 length: 13 residues. MiXCR, applied by TCRdb to the reads, yields one record per CDR3 protein. The repertoire has about 830,000 distinct CDR3 sequences, about 31% of them found once; the top ten carry around an eighth. With respect to this clonotype: Its antigen is currently unknown.

The rearrangement joins TRBV27 to TRBJ1-2, with D tentatively TRBD1 (5 bases). This clonotype originated in a human donor in good health (CMV status not recorded). Some clones in this sample may be carry-over from other donors' samples. The material sequenced was cultured CD8+ T cells from PBMCs, taken from culture after CMV antigen stimulation. The CDR3 region is CASSLSPGNGYTF. CDR3 nucleotides: TGTGCCAGCAGTTTATCTCCAGGGAATGGCTACACCTTC.